One T cell receptor beta chain is described in this entry. The data derive from a study of lymphopenia after photon versus proton radiotherapy. V shed 7 bases and J 0 bases; nucleotides not matched to a gene: 6. CDR3 length equals 15 residues. CDR1 and CDR2 (germline): LNHDA, SQIVND (reference sequence). Profiled with immunoSEQ multiplex PCR; TCRdb holds only in-frame clones, not every one. In the table there are more than 70,000 clones, 83% of which are singletons. The chain uses TRBV19 and TRBJ1-5, with 7 nucleotides matching TRBD1. The clonotype was recovered from a man aged 55 to 70 with pancreatic cancer. Here the sequenced sample was peripheral blood, taken from a patient treated with proton-based radiotherapy. This CDR3 reads CASTSGQYSNQPQHF. The CDR3 DNA follows: TGTGCCAGTACCTCGGGACAGTATAGCAATCAGCCCCAGCATTTT.